These T cell receptor beta chains were read from a single sample in a study of brain T cells in children with intractable seizures. Method: immunoSEQ multiplex PCR; TCRdb's copy keeps in-frame clones and lacks some. The sample contains approximately 44,000 clones, around 90% of which appear only once. Sequencing was performed on peripheral blood, taken at surgery. These TCRs come from a girl aged 2-10 years with tuberous sclerosis and intractable seizures. The CDR3 runs from the conserved cysteine through the conserved F or W. The D gene is left open where the match is weak. Clone size is shown for a subset of rows, as once, few, many or a class of expanded clone.

>9|NA|once|TRBJ1-2|TRBV2
TGTGCCCTCCGACGGGGGAGAAACTTC
CALRRGRNF
>18|TRBD1|NA|TRBJ2-3|TRBV4-1
TGCGCCAGCAGCCAAGTATCTTACGGGACAGGTAACACAGATACGCAGTATTTT
CASSQVSYGTGNTDTQYF
>15|NA|NA|TRBJ1-5|TRBV28
TGTGCCAGCAGTTTACGGGGGCCGGGCAATCAGCCCCAGCATTTT
CASSLRGPGNQPQHF
>15|TRBD2|NA|TRBJ2-1|TRBV5-1
TGCGCCAGCAGCGGCGGGACTAGCCGCGTGGATGAGCAGTTCTTC
CASSGGTSRVDEQFF
>15|NA|NA|TRBJ2-1|TRBV5-4
TGTGCCAGCAGCTTGGTTGGACGCCAATACAATGAGCAGTTCTTC
CASSLVGRQYNEQFF
>15|NA|NA|TRBJ2-1|TRBV6-4
TGTGCCAGCAGTATTATAAGGAGCTCCTACAATGAGCAGTTCTTC
CASSIIRSSYNEQFF
>16|TRBD1|NA|TRBJ1-2|TRBV28
TGTGCCAGCAGGATTAGAGGACAGGGAACTAACTATGGCTACACCTTC
CASRIRGQGTNYGYTF
>15|TRBD2|NA|TRBJ2-7|TRBV4-2
TGTGCCAGCAGCCAAGATGCCGGGGGGTATAACGAGCAGTACTTC
CASSQDAGGYNEQYF
>16|TRBD1|NA|TRBJ2-2|TRBV5-1
TGCGCCAGCTTCGTCGGGCTGAGGGGGCGTACCGGGGAGCTGTTTTTT
CASFVGLRGRTGELFF
>17|NA|NA|TRBJ1-5|TRBV10-3
TGTGCCATCAGTGAGTCAAGGAGGCAGGGAGGAAATCAGCCCCAGCATTTT
CAISESRRQGGNQPQHF
>14|NA|few|TRBJ1-6|TRBV6-5
TGTGCCAGCAGGGCCCTTGGAGGAAATTCACCCCTCCACTTT
CASRALGGNSPLHF
>11|NA|NA|TRBJ1-2|TRBV20-1
TGCAGTGCCGAAGTCGTGGGTGGCTACACCTTC
CSAEVVGGYTF
>14|NA|NA|TRBJ2-7|TRBV27
TGTGCCAGCAGTGCCAGGGGTCGAGCGGGGGAGCAGTACTTC
CASSARGRAGEQYF
>13|NA|NA|TRBJ2-5|TRBV7-2
TGTGCCGAAGCGGGTGGCTTGGGTGAGACCCAGTACTTC
CAEAGGLGETQYF
>13|NA|NA|TRBJ2-3|TRBV4-1
TGCGCCAGCAGCCAAGATACGGCTAATACGCAGTATTTT
CASSQDTANTQYF
>15|TRBD2|NA|TRBJ2-2|TRBV2
TGTGCCAGCAGAGAAGAGCGGGGGGCCCCCGGGGAGCTGTTTTTT
CASREERGAPGELFF
>13|NA|NA|TRBJ2-5|TRBV7-3
TGTGCCAGCAGCTTACGACTCTGGGAGACCCAGTACTTC
CASSLRLWETQYF
>16|TRBD2|NA|TRBJ2-3|TRBV9
TGTGCCAGCAGCCCGCGACTAGCGGTGAGCACAGATACGCAGTATTTT
CASSPRLAVSTDTQYF
>15|TRBD1|NA|TRBJ1-6|TRBV6-5
TGTGCCAGCAGTTCGGACAGGGGGCTTAATTCACCCCTCCACTTT
CASSSDRGLNSPLHF
>14|TRBD1|NA|TRBJ2-5|TRBV11-2
TGTGCCAGCAGCTTTGACAGGGGGCGAGAGACCCAGTACTTC
CASSFDRGRETQYF
>15|TRBD2|NA|TRBJ2-5|TRBV9
TGTGCCAGCAGCGTAGTTTCTAGCGGGTCGAAGACCCAGTACTTC
CASSVVSSGSKTQYF
>14|NA|NA|TRBJ2-5|TRBV30
TGTGCCTGGAGTCTGGGACCTCCACCAGAGACCCAGTACTTC
CAWSLGPPPETQYF
>13|NA|NA|TRBJ1-1|TRBV12-3/TRBV12-4
TGTGCCAGCAGCCTAACAGGGAACACTGAAGCTTTCTTT
CASSLTGNTEAFF
>14|NA|once|TRBJ2-3|TRBV19
TGTGCCAGTAGCCGACAGGCACGCCTCGATACGCAGTATTTT
CASSRQARLDTQYF
>12|NA|NA|TRBJ1-2|TRBV11-2
TGTGCCAGCAGCTACACTAGCGGGGGCTACACCTTC
CASSYTSGGYTF
>14|TRBD1|few|TRBJ1-2|TRBV29-1
TGCAGCGTTGAAGATATGGACAGGGACTATGGCTACACCTTC
CSVEDMDRDYGYTF
>14|TRBD1|NA|TRBJ1-2|TRBV24-1
TGTGCCACCAGTGAGTCCGGGACAGGCTATGGCTACACCTTC
CATSESGTGYGYTF
>16|NA|NA|TRBJ2-1|TRBV24-1
TGTGCCACCAGTGACCCCAGGGGAGGAGGTTACAATGAGCAGTTCTTC
CATSDPRGGGYNEQFF
>16|TRBD2|once|TRBJ2-5|TRBV7-6
TGTGCCAGCAGCTTAGCGGCAGCGGGGGGCTTAGAGACCCAGTACTTC
CASSLAAAGGLETQYF
>18|TRBD2|NA|TRBJ2-6|TRBV7-6
TGTGCCAGCAGCCCCTCCGGGGGGTCTGACGCTGGGGCCAACGTCCTGACTTTC
CASSPSGGSDAGANVLTF
>12|TRBD2|NA|TRBJ2-5|TRBV29-1
TGCAGCGTTGAAGCGGGGGGAGTTATGCCGTACTTC
CSVEAGGVMPYF
>16|NA|NA|TRBJ2-3|TRBV3-1/TRBV3-2
TGTGCCAGCAGCCAAGATAATAGGCATCTAGCAGATACGCAGTATTTT
CASSQDNRHLADTQYF
>13|NA|NA|TRBJ2-5|TRBV30
TGTGCCTGGAGTACCCAAAAGGAAGAGACCCAGTACTTC
CAWSTQKEETQYF
>14|TRBD1|once|TRBJ2-3|TRBV24-1
TGTGCCACCAGTGGACAGGGGGGCACAGATACGCAGTATTTT
CATSGQGGTDTQYF
>14|NA|NA|TRBJ1-2|TRBV10-2
TGCGCCAGCAGTGAGTCGGCGGGGGTCTATGGCTACACCTTC
CASSESAGVYGYTF
>14|NA|NA|TRBJ2-7|TRBV3-1/TRBV3-2
TGTGCCAGCAGCCGGGGACTGGCTTCCTACGAGCAGTACTTC
CASSRGLASYEQYF
>17|NA|NA|TRBJ2-3|TRBV11-3
TGTGCCAGCAGCCCATCCGGGCCCCGATCGGGCACAGATACGCAGTATTTT
CASSPSGPRSGTDTQYF
>15|NA|NA|TRBJ1-1|TRBV6-1
TGTGCCAGCAGTGAATCCAAATCGGGGTCCTGGAGGGCTTTCTTT
CASSESKSGSWRAFF
>13|TRBD2|NA|TRBJ2-3|TRBV19
TGTGCCAGTAGGACTAGCCGCACAGATACGCAGTATTTT
CASRTSRTDTQYF
>15|NA|NA|TRBJ1-5|TRBV27
TGTGCCAGTAAAGAGACAGTTTATAGCAATCAGCCCCAGCATTTT
CASKETVYSNQPQHF
>15|TRBD2|NA|TRBJ2-3|TRBV11-2
TGTGCCAGCAGCGTAACCCTAGCGGGGGCGGATACGCAGTATTTT
CASSVTLAGADTQYF
>13|TRBD1|NA|TRBJ1-2|TRBV10-3
TGTGCCATCAGTAACGGGACAGGGGCTGGCTACACCTTC
CAISNGTGAGYTF
>12|NA|NA|TRBJ1-2|TRBV30
TGTGCCTGGAGCGGGGGGACTTATGGCTACACCTTC
CAWSGGTYGYTF
>15|NA|once|TRBJ1-6|TRBV14
TGTGCCAGCAGCCAAGCAGACCGCGGGGTATTGCCCCTCCACTTT
CASSQADRGVLPLHF
>15|TRBD1|NA|TRBJ2-3|TRBV2
TGTGCCAGCAGTGAAGCAGGGGGCGGCACAGATACGCAGTATTTT
CASSEAGGGTDTQYF
>14|NA|NA|TRBJ2-1|TRBV19
TGTGCCAGTAGTACCGGCATACCCTTTAATGAGCAGTTCTTC
CASSTGIPFNEQFF